Following are 24 T cell receptor beta chains from one sample sequenced in a study of T cell responses to AZD1222 COVID-19 vaccine. Libraries were prepared by immunoSEQ multiplex PCR; TCRdb keeps only in-frame clonotypes and omits some of them. Counted here are some 110,000 clones, roughly 90% occurring once; the ten biggest clones make up approximately 6.5%. This specimen was peripheral blood, taken 28 days after the second AZD1222 dose. The receptor source for this set is an adult who received the AZD1222 COVID-19 vaccine.

This chain links TRBV6-5 with TRBJ1-2; D gene unclear. The V and J ends lost 6 bases and 5 bases respectively, with 10 bases between them. CDR1 and CDR2 (germline): MNHEY, SVGAGI. The CDR3 is made up of 12 amino acids. CDR3 nucleotide sequence: TGTGCCAGCAGAGGGTATGGGTATGGCTACACCTTC. Its translation is CASRGYGYGYTF.

This clone has just one count. The chain carries TRBV18 and TRBJ2-2; D is uncertain. This CDR3 region has 13 residues. Germline values: CDR1 KGHSH, CDR2 LQKENI. Deletions cut 6 bases from V and 5 bases from J, with 10 bases between. The CDR3 region is CASSQAGTGELFF. The CDR3 region has the DNA TGTGCCAGCTCCCAGGCTGGGACCGGGGAGCTGTTTTTT.

J is TRBJ1-6 and V is TRBV7-6; 7 nucleotides agree with TRBD1. Trimming cost V 5 bases and J 4 bases; bases outside gene matches: 5. This CDR3 contains 15 residues. The germline V gene has CDR1 SGHVS and CDR2 FNYEAQ. The CDR3 loop reads CASSAGTEYNSPLHF. The CDR3 region has the DNA TGTGCCAGCAGCGCCGGGACAGAGTATAATTCACCCCTCCACTTT.

In its sample, this clone was seen a few times. The gene calls are TRBV7-8 and TRBJ1-1; D gene uncertain. The CDR3 runs to 16 residues. The germline gives CDR1 SGHVS, CDR2 FQNEAQ. Trimming left V 5 bases short and J 4 bases short, with 20 bases between. The CDR3, as DNA: TGTGCCAGCAGCCTAGTATTAGGTCCCTGGGGCACTGAAGCTTTCTTT. This codes for CASSLVLGPWGTEAFF.

The chain uses TRBV6-6 and TRBJ2-3; TRBD2 matches 13 bases. The trim removed 5 bases at V and 2 bases at J, leaving 4 bases unmatched. The germline gives CDR1 MNHNY, CDR2 SVGAGI (reference sequence). There are 16 residues in the CDR3. In DNA, the CDR3 is TGTGCCAGCAGTCGACTAGCGGGGGGAGTCACAGATACGCAGTATTTT. It encodes CASSRLAGGVTDTQYF.

V gene TRBV11-3 combines with J gene TRBJ1-2; D remains unclear. The germline V gene encodes CDR1 SGHNT and CDR2 YENEEA. CDR3 length equals 16 residues. V was trimmed by 1 base and J by 8 bases, leaving 20 bases between them. The CDR3 spells CASSLGSRYPAIGYTF. CDR3 coding DNA: TGTGCCAGCAGCTTAGGGTCCCGATATCCAGCGATCGGCTACACCTTC.

V is TRBV18 and J is TRBJ2-1, with 12 bases lining up with TRBD2. J lost 2 bases, V lost 6 bases, and 11 bases had no gene match. This CDR3 comprises 18 residues. Germline loops: CDR1 KGHSH, CDR2 LQKENI. For the CDR3, the DNA is TGTGCCAGCTCCCCAATACTAGCGGGAGGAGGTACCTACAATGAGCAGTTCTTC. Its protein is CASSPILAGGGTYNEQFF. The whole variable domain, filled in from reference TRBV18 and TRBJ2-1, reads NAGVMQNPRHLVRRRGQEARLRCSPMKGHSHVYWYRQLPEEGLKFMVYLQKENIIDESGMPKERFSAEFPKEGPSILRIQQVVRGDSAAYFCASSPILAGGGTYNEQFFGPGTRLTVL.

V usage is TRBV4-2 and J usage is TRBJ2-7, with 7 bases lining up with TRBD2. The CDR3 spans 17 residues. Germline V CDR1 and CDR2: LGHNA, YNFKEQ. Losses at the gene ends were 0 bases for V and 4 bases for J; bases not matched to a gene: 12. CDR3 coding DNA: TGTGCCAGCAGCCAAGATCGCGGGTGGGAGGGCCAATACGAGCAGTACTTC. Protein sequence: CASSQDRGWEGQYEQYF.

The chain employs TRBV18 and TRBJ1-1, with 10 nucleotides matching TRBD1. The CDR3 runs 17 residues. Germline V lookup: CDR1 KGHSH, CDR2 LQKENI. The V segment lost 3 bases and the J segment 8 bases; nucleotides outside the gene matches: 15. CDR3 in DNA: TGTGCCAGCTCACCTACCCCCGGGACAGGGGACGCCCAAGAAGCTTTCTTT. Translated: CASSPTPGTGDAQEAFF.

This chain connects TRBV3-1 (or the pseudogene TRBV3-2) to TRBJ1-1; D ambiguous. The V and J ends lost 0 bases and 3 bases respectively, with 20 bases between them. Germline lookup yields CDR1 LGHDT and CDR2 YNNKEL (reference sequence). The CDR3 totals 18 residues. Here the CDR3 reads CASSQDIPRLYLDTEAFF. The CDR3 DNA reads as TGTGCCAGCAGCCAAGATATCCCCCGCCTGTATTTGGACACTGAAGCTTTCTTT.

This chain joins TRBV11-3 and TRBJ2-3; D assignment may be TRBD1 or TRBD2 (6 bases each). This CDR3 comprises 18 residues. Germline values: CDR1 SGHNT, CDR2 YENEEA. Trimming removed 1 base from V and 0 bases from J, with 17 bases in between. The CDR3 loop reads CASSLGFYREDSTDTQYF. DNA for the CDR3: TGTGCCAGCAGCTTAGGGTTCTACAGGGAGGACAGCACAGATACGCAGTATTTT.

V usage is TRBV15 and J usage is TRBJ2-1, with D perhaps being TRBD1 or TRBD2 (6 bases each). Trimming left V 2 bases short and J 7 bases short, with 15 bases between. Germline assignment: CDR1 LNHNV and CDR2 YYDKDF (reference sequence). The CDR3 has 15 residues. CDR3 nucleotide sequence: TGTGCCACCAGCAGAATGCAGGGGAGGTATAATGAGCAGTTCTTC. This gives the protein CATSRMQGRYNEQFF.

J is TRBJ1-6 and V is TRBV2; D is undetermined. The germline V gene encodes CDR1 SNHLY and CDR2 FYNNEI. V was clipped by 4 bases and J by 5 bases, with 12 bases between them. The CDR3 spans 15 residues. CDR3 bases: TGTGCCAGCAGTGTAGGAGGGTTGGATAATTCACCCCTCCACTTT. Its protein product is CASSVGGLDNSPLHF.

V and J are TRBV11-2 and TRBJ1-3, with 7 bases that match TRBD1. Germline V gene data show CDR1 as SGHAT and CDR2 as FQNNGV. The CDR3 covers 15 residues. The ends lost 2 bases at V and 5 bases at J; junction bases unmatched: 6. CDR3 residues: CASSLRTGGRNTIYF. DNA for the CDR3: TGTGCCAGCAGCTTACGGACAGGTGGCAGAAACACCATATATTTT.

The chain employs TRBV7-2 and TRBJ1-1; D gene uncertain. V shed 5 bases and J shed 0 bases, with 7 bases lying between them. The germline V gene has CDR1 SGHTA and CDR2 FQGNSA. The CDR3 totals 13 residues. In DNA, the CDR3 is TGTGCCAGCAGCGCTGATATGAACACTGAAGCTTTCTTT. It translates to CASSADMNTEAFF.

This clone was seen more than once but under ten times. The chain employs TRBV5-8 and TRBJ2-5; D might be TRBD2 (6 bases). Germline-derived CDR1 and CDR2 are SGHTS and YDEGEE. The V and J ends lost 4 bases and 4 bases respectively, with 17 bases between them. There are 15 residues in the CDR3. The CDR3 sequence is CASSTPGTPGETQYF. Written as DNA, the CDR3 is TGTGCCAGCAGCACCCCCGGGACTCCTGGAGAGACCCAGTACTTC.

This clone was recorded once. This chain connects TRBV5-6 to TRBJ2-6; D call uncertain. The CDR3 contains 13 residues. V lost 2 bases and J 4 bases, leaving 4 bases between the germline ends. The germline CDR1 and CDR2 sequences are SGHDT and YYEEEE. The CDR3 loop reads CASSFSGANVLTF. The CDR3 DNA reads as TGTGCCAGCAGCTTTTCGGGGGCCAACGTCCTGACTTTC.

The chain links TRBV29-1 to TRBJ2-2; 9 bases agree with TRBD1. Germline V lookup: CDR1 SQVTM, CDR2 ANQGSEA. This CDR3 region has 14 residues. V dropped 5 bases and J dropped 7; count of bases not matched to a gene: 8. CDR3 bases: TGCAGCGTTCAGGCACAGGGGGCTTTCGGGGAGCTGTTTTTT. Encoded protein: CSVQAQGAFGELFF.

This chain connects TRBV4-1 to TRBJ2-7; weak D call: TRBD1 (5 bases). The ends were cut back, 1 base at V and 4 bases at J, with 5 bases in the middle. This CDR3 has 12 amino acids. Per germline, CDR1 MGHRA and CDR2 YSYEKL. CDR3 loop: CASSQAGYEQYF. The DNA of the CDR3 is TGCGCCAGCAGCCAAGCAGGGTACGAGCAGTACTTC.

The chain uses TRBV25-1 and TRBJ2-5; 7 bases are a match to TRBD1. This CDR3 spans 14 amino acids. V lost 3 bases and J lost 1; bases outside the gene matches: 2. CDR1 and CDR2 (germline): MGHDK, SYGVNS. The CDR3 is CASSDRDSQETQYF. In nucleotides, the CDR3 is TGTGCCAGCAGTGACCGGGACAGCCAAGAGACCCAGTACTTC.

The chain has TRBV29-1 and TRBJ2-1; D gene ambiguous. The germline gives CDR1 SQVTM, CDR2 ANQGSEA. The V end lost 3 bases, the J end lost 0 bases, and 9 bases lay between the germline ends. This CDR3 has 14 amino acids. This CDR3 is CSVDMVSSYNEQFF. The CDR3 nucleotides are TGCAGCGTTGATATGGTTAGCTCCTACAATGAGCAGTTCTTC.

The chain couples TRBV5-1 to TRBJ2-7, with D unresolved. CDR1 is SGHRS and CDR2 is YFSETQ in the germline V gene. The CDR3 contains 13 residues. Trimming stripped 0 bases from V and 2 bases from J, with 6 bases between. CDR3 nucleotides: TGCGCCAGCAGCTTGGCCCTGACCTACGAGCAGTACTTC. Amino acid sequence: CASSLALTYEQYF.

This clone came up a few times. This chain joins TRBV28 and TRBJ1-1; D not resolved. The CDR3 is 17 amino acids. Trimming took 2 bases from V and 0 from J, leaving 16 bases between them. Per the germline V gene, CDR1 is MDHEN and CDR2 is SYDVKM. The CDR3 loop is CASSLIIGTLMNTEAFF. The CDR3 DNA is TGTGCCAGCAGTTTAATAATCGGCACTCTCATGAACACTGAAGCTTTCTTT.

This clone was found once. V is TRBV27 and J is TRBJ2-1, with a weak D call TRBD2 (5 bases). Germline V lookup: CDR1 MNHEY, CDR2 SMNVEV (reference sequence). With 6 bases removed from V and 9 bases from J, the gap between germline ends came to 21 bases. CDR3 size: 15 residues. This CDR3 is CASSRLGLAIGEQFF. CDR3 coding DNA: TGTGCCAGCAGCCGGCTCGGGCTAGCTATTGGTGAGCAGTTCTTC.